Here is one T cell receptor (beta chain) with its context. Its specificity is not known. A junction end diverges from the germline sequence, so it may reflect a read error. These data belong to a study of blood T cells in healthy people across ages. The study's findings and limits: Long-lived donors exceeded aged donors in naive CD4+ cells and diversity.

Each sample provided at least 5 micrograms of extracted total RNA. Primed by a sample-barcoded 5' primer and a J-beta primer mix, a second PCR proceeded for about 6 to 11 cycles. TCRdb re-called the 5' RACE reads with MiXCR, one entry per CDR3 protein. The sample lists approximately 810,000 distinct CDR3 sequences, roughly 40% occurring once. This TCR was recovered from a man in his late teens or twenties in good health. The sequencing input was blood.

In DNA, the CDR3 is TGCGCCAGCGGCCAAGCAGGTAGGGGCGGCTACACCTTC. Its protein is CASGQAGRGGYTF. The chain has TRBV4-1 and TRBJ1-2, with D maybe TRBD1 (5 bases). The length of the CDR3 is 13 residues. CDR1 and CDR2 from the germline V gene are MGHRA and YSYEKL.